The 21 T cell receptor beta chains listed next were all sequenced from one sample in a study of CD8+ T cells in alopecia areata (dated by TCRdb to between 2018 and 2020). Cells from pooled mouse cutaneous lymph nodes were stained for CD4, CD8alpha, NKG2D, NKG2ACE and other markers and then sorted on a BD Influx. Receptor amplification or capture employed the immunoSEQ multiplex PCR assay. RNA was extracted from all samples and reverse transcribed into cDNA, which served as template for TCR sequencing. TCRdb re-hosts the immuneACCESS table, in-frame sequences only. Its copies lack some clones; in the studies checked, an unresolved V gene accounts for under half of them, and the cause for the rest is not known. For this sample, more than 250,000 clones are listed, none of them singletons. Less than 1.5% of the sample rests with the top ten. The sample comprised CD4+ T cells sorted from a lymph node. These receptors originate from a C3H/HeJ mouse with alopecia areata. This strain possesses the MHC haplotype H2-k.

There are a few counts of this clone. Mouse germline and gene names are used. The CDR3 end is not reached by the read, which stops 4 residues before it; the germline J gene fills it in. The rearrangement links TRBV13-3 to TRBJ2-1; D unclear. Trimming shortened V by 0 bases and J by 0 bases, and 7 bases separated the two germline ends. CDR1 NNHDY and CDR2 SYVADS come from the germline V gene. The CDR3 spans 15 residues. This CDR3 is CASSDAQDNYAEQFF. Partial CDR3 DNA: TGTGCCAGCAGTGATGCCCAGGATAACTATGCT.

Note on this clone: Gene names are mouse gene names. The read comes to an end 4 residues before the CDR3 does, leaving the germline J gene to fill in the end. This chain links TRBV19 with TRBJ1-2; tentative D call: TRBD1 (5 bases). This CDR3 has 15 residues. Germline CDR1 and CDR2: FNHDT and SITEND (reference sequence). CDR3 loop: CASRRGGLGDPDYTF. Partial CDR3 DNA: TGTGCCAGCAGGCGGGGGGGACTGGGGGACCCC.

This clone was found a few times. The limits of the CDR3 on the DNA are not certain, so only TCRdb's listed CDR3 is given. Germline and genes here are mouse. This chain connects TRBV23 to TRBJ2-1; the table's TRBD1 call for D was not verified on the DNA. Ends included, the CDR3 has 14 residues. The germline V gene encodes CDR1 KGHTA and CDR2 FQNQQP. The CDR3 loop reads CAPAVKQGGAEQFF.

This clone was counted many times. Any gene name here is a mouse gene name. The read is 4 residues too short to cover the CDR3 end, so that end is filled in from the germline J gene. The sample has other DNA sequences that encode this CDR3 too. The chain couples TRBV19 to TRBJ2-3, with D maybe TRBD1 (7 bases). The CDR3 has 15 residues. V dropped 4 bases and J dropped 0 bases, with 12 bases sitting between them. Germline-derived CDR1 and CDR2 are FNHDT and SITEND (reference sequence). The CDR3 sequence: CASSPQGTSAETLYF. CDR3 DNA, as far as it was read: TGTGCCAGCAGTCCACAGGGGACTAGTGCAGAA.

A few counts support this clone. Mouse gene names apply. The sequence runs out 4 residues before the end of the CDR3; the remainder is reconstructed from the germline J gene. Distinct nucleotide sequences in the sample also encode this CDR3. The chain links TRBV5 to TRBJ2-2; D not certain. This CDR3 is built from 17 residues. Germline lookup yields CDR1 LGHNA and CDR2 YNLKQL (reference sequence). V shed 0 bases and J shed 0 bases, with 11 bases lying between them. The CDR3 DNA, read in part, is TGTGCCAGCAGCCAAGATTACCAGGCAGCAAACACCGGG. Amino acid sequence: CASSQDYQAANTG. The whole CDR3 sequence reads CASSQDYQAANTGQLYF.

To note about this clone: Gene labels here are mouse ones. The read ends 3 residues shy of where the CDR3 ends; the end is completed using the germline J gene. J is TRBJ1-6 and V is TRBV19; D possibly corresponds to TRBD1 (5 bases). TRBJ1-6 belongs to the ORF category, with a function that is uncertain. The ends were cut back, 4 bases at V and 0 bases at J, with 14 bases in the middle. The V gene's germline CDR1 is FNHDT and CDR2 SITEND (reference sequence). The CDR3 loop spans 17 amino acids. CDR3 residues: CASSPRQGSSYNSPLYF. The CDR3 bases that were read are TGTGCCAGCAGTCCTCGGCAGGGCTCTTCCTATAATTCGCCC.

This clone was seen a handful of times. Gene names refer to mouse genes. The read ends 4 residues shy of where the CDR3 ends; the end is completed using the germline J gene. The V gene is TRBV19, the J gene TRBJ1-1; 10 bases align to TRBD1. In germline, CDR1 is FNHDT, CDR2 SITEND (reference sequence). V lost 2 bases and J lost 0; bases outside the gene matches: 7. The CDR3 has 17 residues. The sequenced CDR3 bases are TGTGCCAGCAGTATCTTGGACAGGGGGATTGCAAACACA. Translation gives CASSILDRGIANT. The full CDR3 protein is CASSILDRGIANTEVFF.

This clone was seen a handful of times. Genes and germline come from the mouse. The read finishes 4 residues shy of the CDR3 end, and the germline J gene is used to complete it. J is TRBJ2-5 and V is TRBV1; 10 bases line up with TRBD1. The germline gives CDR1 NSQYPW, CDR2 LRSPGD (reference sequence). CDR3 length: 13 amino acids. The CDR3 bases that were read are TGCACCTGCAGGGACAGGGGGGAAGAC. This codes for CTCRDRGED. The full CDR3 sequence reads CTCRDRGEDTQYF.

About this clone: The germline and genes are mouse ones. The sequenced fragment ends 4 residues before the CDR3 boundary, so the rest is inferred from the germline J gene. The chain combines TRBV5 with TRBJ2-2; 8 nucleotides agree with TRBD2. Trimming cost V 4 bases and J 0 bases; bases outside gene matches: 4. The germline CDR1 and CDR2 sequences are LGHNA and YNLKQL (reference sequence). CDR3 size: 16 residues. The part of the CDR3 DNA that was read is TGTGCCAGCAGCCCCCGACTGGGGTCAAACACCGGG. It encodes CASSPRLGSNTG. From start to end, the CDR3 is CASSPRLGSNTGQLYF.

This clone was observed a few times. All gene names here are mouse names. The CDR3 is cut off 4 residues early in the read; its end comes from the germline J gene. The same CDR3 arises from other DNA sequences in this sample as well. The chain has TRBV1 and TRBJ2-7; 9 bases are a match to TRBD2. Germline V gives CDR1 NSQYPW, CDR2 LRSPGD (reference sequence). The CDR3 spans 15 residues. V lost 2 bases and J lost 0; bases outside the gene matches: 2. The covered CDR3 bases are TGCACCTGCAGTGCACCGACTGGGGGCTCCTAT. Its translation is CTCSAPTGGSY. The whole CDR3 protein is CTCSAPTGGSYEQYF.

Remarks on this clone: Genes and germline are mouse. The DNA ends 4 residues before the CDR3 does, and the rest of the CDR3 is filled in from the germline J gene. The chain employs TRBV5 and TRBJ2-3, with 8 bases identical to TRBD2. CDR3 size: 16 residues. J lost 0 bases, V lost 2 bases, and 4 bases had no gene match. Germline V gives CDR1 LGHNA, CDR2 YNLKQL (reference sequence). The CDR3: CASSQTGGYSAETLYF. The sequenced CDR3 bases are TGTGCCAGCAGCCAAACTGGGGGTTATAGTGCAGAA.

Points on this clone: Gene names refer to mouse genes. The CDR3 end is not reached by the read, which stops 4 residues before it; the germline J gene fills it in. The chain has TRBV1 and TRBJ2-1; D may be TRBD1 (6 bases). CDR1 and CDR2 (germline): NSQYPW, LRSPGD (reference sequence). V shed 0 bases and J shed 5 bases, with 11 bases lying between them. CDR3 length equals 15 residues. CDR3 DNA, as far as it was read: TGCACCTGCAGTGCAGATCCCGGGACAAATGCT. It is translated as CTCSADPGTNA. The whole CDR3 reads CTCSADPGTNAEQFF.

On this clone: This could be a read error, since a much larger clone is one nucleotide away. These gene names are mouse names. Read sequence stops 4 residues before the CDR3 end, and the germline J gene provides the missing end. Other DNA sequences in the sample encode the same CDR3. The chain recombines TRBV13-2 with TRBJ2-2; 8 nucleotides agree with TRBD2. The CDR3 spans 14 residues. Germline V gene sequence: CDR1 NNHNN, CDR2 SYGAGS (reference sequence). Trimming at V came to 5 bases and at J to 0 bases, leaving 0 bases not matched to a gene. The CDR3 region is CASGDWANTGQLYF. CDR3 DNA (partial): TGTGCCAGCGGGGACTGGGCAAACACCGGG.

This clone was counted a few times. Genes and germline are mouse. The CDR3: CASSINRGAEQFF. The covered CDR3 bases are TGTGCCAGCAGTATAAACAGGGGTGCT. V usage is TRBV19 and J usage is TRBJ2-1; 7 nucleotides match TRBD1. The read ends 4 residues shy of where the CDR3 ends; the end is completed using the germline J gene. The V gene's germline CDR1 is FNHDT and CDR2 SITEND (reference sequence). V was clipped by 1 base and J by 6 bases; unmatched bases: 1. There are 13 residues in the CDR3.

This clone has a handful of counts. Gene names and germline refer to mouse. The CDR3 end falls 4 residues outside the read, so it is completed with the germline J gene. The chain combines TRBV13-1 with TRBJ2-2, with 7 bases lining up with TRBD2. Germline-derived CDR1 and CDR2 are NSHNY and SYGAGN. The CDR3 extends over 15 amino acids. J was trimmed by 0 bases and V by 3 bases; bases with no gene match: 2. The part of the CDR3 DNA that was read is TGTGCCAGCAGTGGGTGGGGGGCAAACACCGGG. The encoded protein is CASSGWGANTG. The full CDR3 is CASSGWGANTGQLYF.

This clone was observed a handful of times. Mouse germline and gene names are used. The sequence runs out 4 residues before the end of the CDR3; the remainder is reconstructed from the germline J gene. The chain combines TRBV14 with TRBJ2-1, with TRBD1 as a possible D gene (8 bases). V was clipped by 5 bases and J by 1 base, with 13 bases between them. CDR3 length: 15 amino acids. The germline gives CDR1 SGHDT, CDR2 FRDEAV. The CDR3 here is CASRYRGGNYAEQFF. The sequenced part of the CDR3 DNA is TGTGCCAGCAGGTACAGGGGGGGGAACTATGCT.

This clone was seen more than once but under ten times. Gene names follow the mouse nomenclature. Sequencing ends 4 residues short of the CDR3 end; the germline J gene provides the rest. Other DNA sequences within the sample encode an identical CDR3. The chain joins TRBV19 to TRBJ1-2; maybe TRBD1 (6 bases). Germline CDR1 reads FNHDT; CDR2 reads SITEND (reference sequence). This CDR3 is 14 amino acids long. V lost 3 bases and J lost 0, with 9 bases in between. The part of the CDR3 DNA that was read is TGTGCCAGCAGTACGACAGGTGCAAACTCC. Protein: CASSTTGANS. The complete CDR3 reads CASSTTGANSDYTF.

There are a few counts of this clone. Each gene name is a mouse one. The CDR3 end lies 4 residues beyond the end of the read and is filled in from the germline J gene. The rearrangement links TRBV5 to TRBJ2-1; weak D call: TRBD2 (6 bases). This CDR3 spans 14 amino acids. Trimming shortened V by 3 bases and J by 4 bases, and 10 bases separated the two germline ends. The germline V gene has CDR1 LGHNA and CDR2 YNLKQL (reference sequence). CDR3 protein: CASSHSGTYAEQFF. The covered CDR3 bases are TGTGCCAGCAGCCACTCCGGGACTTATGCT.

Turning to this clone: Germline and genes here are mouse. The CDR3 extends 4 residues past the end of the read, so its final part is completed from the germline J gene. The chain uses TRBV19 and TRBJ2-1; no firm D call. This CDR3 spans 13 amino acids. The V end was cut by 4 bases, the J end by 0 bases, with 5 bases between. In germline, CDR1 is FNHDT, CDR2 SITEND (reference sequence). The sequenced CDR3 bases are TGTGCCAGCAGTTCTGGTAACTATGCT. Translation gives CASSSGNYA. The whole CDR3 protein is CASSSGNYAEQFF.

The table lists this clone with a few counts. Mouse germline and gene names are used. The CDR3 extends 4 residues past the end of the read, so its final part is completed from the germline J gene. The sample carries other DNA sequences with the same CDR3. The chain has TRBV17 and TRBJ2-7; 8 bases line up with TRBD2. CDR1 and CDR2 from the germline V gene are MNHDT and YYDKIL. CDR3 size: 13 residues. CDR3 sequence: CASSSWGGYEQYF. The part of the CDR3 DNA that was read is TGTGCTAGCAGTAGTTGGGGGGGTTAT.

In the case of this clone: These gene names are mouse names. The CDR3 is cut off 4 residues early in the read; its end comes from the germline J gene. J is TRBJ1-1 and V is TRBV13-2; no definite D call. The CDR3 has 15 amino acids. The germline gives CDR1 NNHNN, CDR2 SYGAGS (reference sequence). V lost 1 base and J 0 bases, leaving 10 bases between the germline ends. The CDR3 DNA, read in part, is TGTGCCAGCGGTGATCATCCCCAGGCAAACACA. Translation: CASGDHPQANT. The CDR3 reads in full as CASGDHPQANTEVFF.